Here is one TCR beta chain with its context. Its antigen is unknown. The CDR3 contains 14 residues. V lost 5 bases, J lost 11 bases, and 13 bases stayed unmatched. From RNA transcripts, TCR beta CDR3 regions were amplified. HTBI primers were the set used in a first-round RT-PCR of the TCR CDR3. TCRdb called the multiplex PCR reads again in MiXCR, with one record for every CDR3 protein. The sample has about 480,000 distinct CDR3 sequences, approximately 25% seen once; the top ten hold roughly 10%. The sample originates from a study of T cells in Graves' hyperthyroidism and ophthalmopathy. Turning to the study itself: Blood from the periphery was taken at initial diagnosis, before any treatment. Study results and limitations: Stable hyperthyroidism and ophthalmopathy were separated using 13 V-J signatures.

This clonotype was obtained from a woman in her twenties or thirties with Graves' ophthalmopathy. The specimen was blood. The rearrangement joins TRBV12-3 or TRBV12-4 to TRBJ1-1, with 8 bases matching TRBD1. The CDR3 loop is CASSPVGQGLWAFF. The CDR3 DNA is TGTGCCAGCAGTCCGGTCGGACAGGGTCTTTGGGCTTTCTTT.